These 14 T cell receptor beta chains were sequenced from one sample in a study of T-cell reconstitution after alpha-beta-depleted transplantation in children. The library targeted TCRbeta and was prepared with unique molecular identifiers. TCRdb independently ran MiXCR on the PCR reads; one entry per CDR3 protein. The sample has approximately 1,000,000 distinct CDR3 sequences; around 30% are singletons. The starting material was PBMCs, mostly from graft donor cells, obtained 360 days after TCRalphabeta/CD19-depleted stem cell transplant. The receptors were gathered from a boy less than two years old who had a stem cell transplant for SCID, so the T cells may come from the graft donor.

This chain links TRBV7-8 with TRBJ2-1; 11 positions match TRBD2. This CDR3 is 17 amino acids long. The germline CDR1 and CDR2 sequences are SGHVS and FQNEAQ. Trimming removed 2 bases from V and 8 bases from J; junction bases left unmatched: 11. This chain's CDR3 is CASSLRASGGLGDEQFF. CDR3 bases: TGTGCCAGCAGCTTAAGGGCTAGCGGGGGGCTGGGGGATGAGCAGTTCTTC.

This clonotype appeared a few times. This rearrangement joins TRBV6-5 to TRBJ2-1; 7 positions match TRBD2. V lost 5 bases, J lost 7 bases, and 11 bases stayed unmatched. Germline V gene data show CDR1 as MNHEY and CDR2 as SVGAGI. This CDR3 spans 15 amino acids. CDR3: CASSPSSSGRNEQFF. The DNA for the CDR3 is TGTGCCAGCAGTCCATCATCTAGCGGAAGGAATGAGCAGTTCTTC.

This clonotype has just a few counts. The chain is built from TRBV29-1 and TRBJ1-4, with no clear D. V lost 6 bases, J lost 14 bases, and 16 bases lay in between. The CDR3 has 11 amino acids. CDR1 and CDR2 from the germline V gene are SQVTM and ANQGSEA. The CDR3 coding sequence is TGCAGCGTGGCTGTACGGAACGACCTGTTTTTT. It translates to CSVAVRNDLFF. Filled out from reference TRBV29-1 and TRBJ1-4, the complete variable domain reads SAVISQKPSRDICQRGTSLTIQCQVDSQVTMMFWYRQQPGQSLTLIATANQGSEATYESGFVIDKFPISRPNLTFSTLTVSNMSPEDSSIYLCSVAVRNDLFFGSGTQLSVL.

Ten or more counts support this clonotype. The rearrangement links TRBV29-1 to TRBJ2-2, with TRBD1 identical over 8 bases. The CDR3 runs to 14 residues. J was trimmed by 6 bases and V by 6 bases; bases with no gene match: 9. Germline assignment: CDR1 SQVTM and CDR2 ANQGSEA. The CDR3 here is CSVRQGIEAGELFF. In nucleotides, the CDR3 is TGCAGCGTCAGACAGGGGATAGAGGCCGGGGAGCTGTTTTTT.

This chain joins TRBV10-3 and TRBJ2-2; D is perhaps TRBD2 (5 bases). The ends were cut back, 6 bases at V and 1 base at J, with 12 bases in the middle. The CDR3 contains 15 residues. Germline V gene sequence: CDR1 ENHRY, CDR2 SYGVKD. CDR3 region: CAIRLGVENTGELFF. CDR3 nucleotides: TGTGCCATCAGGCTCGGGGTTGAGAACACCGGGGAGCTGTTTTTT.

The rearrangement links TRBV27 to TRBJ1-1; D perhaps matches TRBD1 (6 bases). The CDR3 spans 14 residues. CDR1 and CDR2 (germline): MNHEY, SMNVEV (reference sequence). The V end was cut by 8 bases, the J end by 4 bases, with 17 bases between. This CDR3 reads CASAQGWEATEAFF. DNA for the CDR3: TGTGCCAGCGCACAGGGCTGGGAAGCCACTGAAGCTTTCTTT.

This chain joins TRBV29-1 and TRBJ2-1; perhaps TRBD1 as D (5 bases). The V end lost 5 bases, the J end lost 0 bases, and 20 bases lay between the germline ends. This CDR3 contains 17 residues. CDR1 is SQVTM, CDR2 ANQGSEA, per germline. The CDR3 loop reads CSVTLYPRGSSYNEQFF. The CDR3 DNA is TGCAGCGTTACCCTCTACCCTAGGGGTAGCTCCTACAATGAGCAGTTCTTC.

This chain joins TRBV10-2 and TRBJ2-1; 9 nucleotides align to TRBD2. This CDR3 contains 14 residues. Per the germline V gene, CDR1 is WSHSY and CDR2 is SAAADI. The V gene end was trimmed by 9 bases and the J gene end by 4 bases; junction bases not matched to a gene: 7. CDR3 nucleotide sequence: TGCGCCAGTTTTAGCGGGGGAGCTTACAATGAGCAGTTCTTC. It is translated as CASFSGGAYNEQFF.

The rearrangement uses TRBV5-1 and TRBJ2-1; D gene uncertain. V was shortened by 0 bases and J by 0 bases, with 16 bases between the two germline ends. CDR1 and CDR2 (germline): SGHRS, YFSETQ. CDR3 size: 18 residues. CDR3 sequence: CASSLEPRAHISYNEQFF. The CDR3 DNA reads TGCGCCAGCAGCTTGGAACCTAGGGCCCACATCTCCTACAATGAGCAGTTCTTC.

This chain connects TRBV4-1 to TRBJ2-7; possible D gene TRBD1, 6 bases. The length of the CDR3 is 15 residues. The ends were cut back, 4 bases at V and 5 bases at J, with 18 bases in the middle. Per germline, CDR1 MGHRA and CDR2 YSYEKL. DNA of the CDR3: TGCGCCAGCAGCCGTGGGGCGTGGGGGCTCAACGAGCAGTACTTC. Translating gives CASSRGAWGLNEQYF.

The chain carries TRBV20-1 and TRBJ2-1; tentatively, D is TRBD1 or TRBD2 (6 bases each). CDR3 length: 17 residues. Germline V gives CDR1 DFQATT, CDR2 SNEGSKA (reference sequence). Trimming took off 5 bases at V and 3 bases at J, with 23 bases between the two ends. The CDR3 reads CSADPRRGVLGYNEQFF. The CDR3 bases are TGCAGTGCTGACCCCAGAAGGGGGGTGCTAGGCTACAATGAGCAGTTCTTC.

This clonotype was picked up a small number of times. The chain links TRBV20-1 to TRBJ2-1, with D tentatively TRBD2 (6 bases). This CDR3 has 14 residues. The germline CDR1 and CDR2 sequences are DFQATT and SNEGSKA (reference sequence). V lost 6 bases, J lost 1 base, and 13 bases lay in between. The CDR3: CSAPSGESYNEQFF. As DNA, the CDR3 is TGCAGTGCACCTTCGGGAGAGTCCTACAATGAGCAGTTCTTC.

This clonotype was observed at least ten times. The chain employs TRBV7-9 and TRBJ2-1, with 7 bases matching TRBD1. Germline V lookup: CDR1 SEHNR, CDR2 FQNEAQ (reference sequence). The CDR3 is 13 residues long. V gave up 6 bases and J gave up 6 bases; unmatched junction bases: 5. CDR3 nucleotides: TGTGCCAGCAGTAGGGGACAGCCCAATGAGCAGTTCTTC. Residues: CASSRGQPNEQFF.

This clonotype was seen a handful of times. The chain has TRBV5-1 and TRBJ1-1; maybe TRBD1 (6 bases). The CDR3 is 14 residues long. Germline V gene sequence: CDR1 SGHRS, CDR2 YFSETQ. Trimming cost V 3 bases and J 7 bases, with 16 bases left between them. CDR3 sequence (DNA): TGCGCCAGCAGCTGGAACAGGGTTGTAGATGAAGCTTTCTTT. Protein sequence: CASSWNRVVDEAFF.